Shown below are 25 T cell receptor beta chains from a single sample sequenced in a study of spatial heterogeneity in lung cancer. Each CDR3 protein gets one entry after TCRdb re-called the 5' RACE reads with MiXCR. The sample holds tens of thousands of distinct CDR3 sequences, about an eighth seen once. Documented time point: sample taken at primary tumor resection. Unsorted whole RNA from tumor, nontumor lung or frozen PBMC underwent sequencing. Sequenced material: PBMCs, taken at surgery. Receptors originate from a male donor with early-stage non-small cell lung cancer.

This clonotype has only a few counts. This chain uses TRBV7-9 with TRBJ1-1; 12 bases align to TRBD1. The CDR3 spans 16 residues. J gave up 6 bases and V 3 bases, and 8 bases lay outside the gene matches. CDR1 SEHNR and CDR2 FQNEAQ come from the germline V gene (reference sequence). CDR3 amino acids: CASSLAGTGGRAEAFF. The CDR3 region has the DNA TGTGCCAGCAGCTTGGCCGGGACAGGGGGCAGAGCTGAAGCTTTCTTT.

In its sample, this clonotype was seen many times. The rearrangement uses TRBV6-5 and TRBJ2-6; D ambiguous. The V gene's germline CDR1 is MNHEY and CDR2 SVGAGI. V lost 8 bases and J 3 bases, leaving 5 bases between the germline ends. There are 12 residues in the CDR3. The CDR3 spells CASASGANVLTF. The CDR3 DNA reads as TGTGCCAGCGCCAGTGGGGCCAACGTCCTGACTTTC.

Remarks on this clonotype: A read error may be the cause here, since a much bigger clone is one base away. The genes are TRBV4-2 and TRBJ1-2; 9 bases agree with TRBD1. Germline V gene data show CDR1 as LGHNA and CDR2 as YNFKEQ. The CDR3 consists of 15 residues. CDR3 nucleotide sequence: TGTGCCAGCAGCCAAGCGGGACAGGGCGTCTATGACTACACCTTC. This codes for CASSQAGQGVYDYTF.

This clonotype was picked up a small number of times. The chain carries TRBV6-5 and TRBJ2-1; D possibly corresponds to TRBD2 (5 bases). V was trimmed by 2 bases and J by 5 bases, leaving 13 bases between them. The length of the CDR3 is 15 residues. Germline V gene sequence: CDR1 MNHEY, CDR2 SVGAGI. The DNA of the CDR3 is TGTGCCAGCAGTTACGGAGGACCCCTTCACAATGAGCAGTTCTTC. Translated, it gives CASSYGGPLHNEQFF.

This clonotype was picked up a small number of times. This sequence joins TRBV7-2 and TRBJ1-2; D ambiguous. Trimming cost V 5 bases and J 0 bases, with 7 bases left between them. The CDR3 contains 13 residues. The germline V gene has CDR1 SGHTA and CDR2 FQGNSA. CDR3 sequence (DNA): TGTGCCAGCAGCCCTTATACTAACTATGGCTACACCTTC. It encodes CASSPYTNYGYTF.

Concerning this clonotype: Possible read error: a much larger clone is one base away. The V call is TRBV11-2, the J call TRBJ2-3; no clear D. Between the trimmed V and J ends, which lost 8 bases and 5 bases, there was a span of 14 bases. The CDR3 runs 13 residues. Germline CDR1 reads SGHAT; CDR2 reads FQNNGV. The CDR3 sequence is CASGSFVGDTQYF. The CDR3 DNA sequence: TGTGCCAGCGGCTCCTTCGTGGGAGATACGCAGTATTTT.

In its sample, this clonotype was seen many times. The J gene is TRBJ1-5, the V gene TRBV20-1; tentatively, D is TRBD1 (6 bases). Trimming took off 0 bases at V and 0 bases at J, with 9 bases between the two ends. The CDR3 covers 15 residues. Germline lookup yields CDR1 DFQATT and CDR2 SNEGSKA (reference sequence). CDR3 DNA sequence: TGCAGTGCTAGAGATAACAGGGATAGCAATCAGCCCCAGCATTTT. It translates to CSARDNRDSNQPQHF.

The chain uses TRBV6-5 and TRBJ2-7; maybe TRBD2 (5 bases). Trimming removed 7 bases at V and 7 bases at J, with 11 bases between. The CDR3 sequence is 11 residues long. Germline CDR1 and CDR2: MNHEY and SVGAGI. The CDR3: CASIRGSEQYF. CDR3 in DNA: TGTGCCAGCATCCGGGGATCGGAGCAGTACTTC.

This clonotype was seen repeatedly, ten times or more. V is TRBV7-9 and J is TRBJ2-1, with 7 bases that match TRBD2. The germline V gene encodes CDR1 SEHNR and CDR2 FQNEAQ (reference sequence). The length of the CDR3 is 15 residues. The ends lost 6 bases at V and 7 bases at J; junction bases unmatched: 12. The CDR3 DNA is TGTGCCAGCAGTTTCCGGGACTACGGGGATAATGAGCAGTTCTTC. Translated: CASSFRDYGDNEQFF.

This clonotype appeared a few times. J is TRBJ2-3 and V is TRBV29-1; D gene ambiguous. This CDR3 is 14 amino acids long. CDR1 is SQVTM and CDR2 is ANQGSEA in the germline V gene. Trimming took 2 bases from V and 6 from J, leaving 15 bases between them. The CDR3 coding sequence is TGCAGCGTTGAACAATCCTTAGGAAGGGATACGCAGTATTTT. It translates to CSVEQSLGRDTQYF.

Ten or more counts support this clonotype. The chain couples TRBV19 to TRBJ1-4, with a tentative D call TRBD1 (6 bases). From germline, CDR1 is LNHDA and CDR2 SQIVND (reference sequence). This CDR3 contains 14 residues. V gave up 3 bases and J gave up 1 base, with 6 bases separating them. This chain's CDR3 is CASSMDRTNEKLFF. For the CDR3, the DNA is TGTGCCAGTAGTATGGACAGAACTAATGAAAAACTGTTTTTT.

This clonotype was found a few times. The rearrangement uses TRBV5-6 and TRBJ2-7, with D perhaps assigned TRBD1 or TRBD2 (5 bases each). V lost 5 bases and J lost 13, with 25 bases in between. The CDR3 extends over 14 amino acids. Germline loops: CDR1 SGHDT, CDR2 YYEEEE. DNA for the CDR3: TGTGCCAGCAGTAACCGGGACCGCGCTACGTTGAGCTACTTC. Its protein product is CASSNRDRATLSYF.

In its sample, this clonotype was seen many times. V and J are TRBV12-3 or TRBV12-4 and TRBJ2-1; D possibly uses TRBD1 or TRBD2 (5 bases each). V lost 4 bases, J lost 10 bases, and 8 bases lay in between. The CDR3 consists of 11 residues. The CDR3 region has the DNA TGTGCCAGCAGTTGGGGACGCGAGCAGTTCTTC. Its translation is CASSWGREQFF.

This clonotype has ten or more counts. The chain recombines TRBV11-2 with TRBJ2-5; 7 bases are a match to TRBD1. CDR1 is SGHAT, CDR2 FQNNGV, per germline. This CDR3 is 15 amino acids long. Trimming at V came to 4 bases and at J to 0 bases, leaving 5 bases not matched to a gene. The CDR3 DNA is TGTGCCAGCAGCTCGGGACAGCAGTACCAAGAGACCCAGTACTTC. Amino acids: CASSSGQQYQETQYF. Supplemented by reference TRBV11-2 and TRBJ2-5, the full variable domain reads EAGVAQSPRYKIIEKRQSVAFWCNPISGHATLYWYQQILGQGPKLLIQFQNNGVVDDSQLPKDRFSAERLKGVDSTLKIQPAKLEDSAVYLCASSSGQQYQETQYFGPGTRLLVL.

The gene calls are TRBV19 and TRBJ1-1; D might be TRBD1 (6 bases). V was cut by 3 bases and J by 1 base, with 15 bases left in between. This CDR3 region has 16 residues. Germline V gives CDR1 LNHDA, CDR2 SQIVND (reference sequence). In nucleotides, the CDR3 is TGTGCCAGTAGTATTTCGGGGGGCGTGCAGAACACTGAAGCTTTCTTT. Protein: CASSISGGVQNTEAFF.

The chain has TRBV5-1 and TRBJ2-3; D might be TRBD1 (6 bases). Germline V gene sequence: CDR1 SGHRS, CDR2 YFSETQ. The CDR3 extends over 16 amino acids. Trimming stripped 0 bases from V and 3 bases from J, with 14 bases between. CDR3 nucleotide sequence: TGCGCCAGCAGCTTGGATGGGGGCTTCGGGACAGATACGCAGTATTTT. It specifies CASSLDGGFGTDTQYF. Looking up the rest from reference TRBV5-1 and TRBJ2-3 gives the full variable domain: KAGVTQTPRYLIKTRGQQVTLSCSPISGHRSVSWYQQTPGQGLQFLFEYFSETQRNKGNFPGRFSGRQFSNSRSEMNVSTLELGDSALYLCASSLDGGFGTDTQYFGPGTRLTVL.

This clonotype was picked up many times. V is TRBV29-1 and J is TRBJ2-1; possible D gene TRBD1, 5 bases. Trimming stripped 0 bases from V and 14 bases from J, with 14 bases between. Germline lookup yields CDR1 SQVTM and CDR2 ANQGSEA. The CDR3 contains 12 residues. Here the CDR3 DNA reads TGCAGCGTTGAAGATTATAGGGGCAGGGAGTTCTTC. Its protein is CSVEDYRGREFF.

Only a few counts were recorded for this clonotype. Germline is not matched at one junction end, which may reflect a read error. The chain has TRBV7-9 and TRBJ2-7; 10 nucleotides line up with TRBD1. Germline V gene sequence: CDR1 SEHNR, CDR2 FQNEAQ (reference sequence). CDR3 length: 15 residues. CDR3 sequence: CASSIARDRGYEQYF. The CDR3 DNA reads TGTGCCAGCAGCATAGCCCGGGACAGGGGCTACGAGCAGTACTTC.

This clonotype has more than one count but fewer than ten. CDR3 loop: CASSGTLSSYEQYF. The DNA for the CDR3 is TGTGCCAGCAGTGGAACTCTAAGCTCCTACGAGCAGTACTTC. The chain has TRBV6-6 and TRBJ2-7; D is ambiguous. Germline values: CDR1 MNHNY, CDR2 SVGAGI (reference sequence). CDR3 length: 14 residues. V shed 5 bases and J shed 0 bases, with 11 bases lying between them.

Ten or more counts support this clonotype. CDR3 in amino acids: CASSLTNTEAFF. CDR3 DNA: TGTGCCAGCAGCTTGACGAACACTGAAGCTTTCTTT. The chain links TRBV11-1 to TRBJ1-1; D is unresolved. CDR3 length equals 12 residues. Germline V lookup: CDR1 SGHAT, CDR2 FQDESV (reference sequence). Trimming removed 3 bases at V and 1 base at J, with 3 bases between.

The chain couples TRBV12-3 or TRBV12-4 to TRBJ2-5, with D perhaps matching TRBD1 or TRBD2 (6 bases each). The CDR3 is made up of 14 amino acids. V was pared by 6 bases and J by 1 base, with 12 bases between. This CDR3 reads CASSWTGAQETQYF. The CDR3 coding sequence is TGTGCCAGCAGCTGGACGGGGGCCCAAGAGACCCAGTACTTC.

The rearrangement joins TRBV5-1 to TRBJ1-4; 10 nucleotides align to TRBD1. CDR3 size: 15 residues. V lost 0 bases to trimming and J lost 8 bases; unmatched junction nucleotides: 4. The germline gives CDR1 SGHRS, CDR2 YFSETQ. This CDR3 is CASSLEGTGEEKLFF. CDR3 bases: TGCGCCAGCAGCTTGGAAGGGACAGGGGAAGAAAAACTGTTTTTT.

The V call is TRBV19, the J call TRBJ2-5; 10 nucleotides align to TRBD2. This CDR3 is 15 amino acids long. Unmatched junction bases numbered 11, after V lost 11 bases and J lost 2 bases. Per germline, CDR1 LNHDA and CDR2 SQIVND (reference sequence). CDR3 amino acids: CAPRPTSGNQETQYF. In nucleotides, the CDR3 is TGTGCCCCCCGCCCCACTAGCGGGAATCAAGAGACCCAGTACTTC.

The table lists this clonotype with a few counts. The chain joins TRBV24-1 to TRBJ2-1, with 8 nucleotides matching TRBD2. CDR3 length: 12 amino acids. The junction had 1 base not matched to a gene; V was cut back by 9 bases and J by 4 bases. In germline, CDR1 is KGHDR, CDR2 SFDVKD. The CDR3 DNA is TGTGCCACCGGGACTAGTTACAATGAGCAGTTCTTC. It yields the protein CATGTSYNEQFF.

This clonotype was found many times. V is TRBV28 and J is TRBJ2-5, with 7 bases identical to TRBD2. Trimming took 3 bases from V and 7 from J; bases not matched to a gene: 8. CDR1 is MDHEN, CDR2 SYDVKM, per germline. This CDR3 is built from 14 residues. The chain's CDR3 is CASSLGGFSGTQYF. In nucleotides, the CDR3 is TGTGCCAGCAGTTTGGGGGGGTTCTCGGGGACCCAGTACTTC.